This TCR beta chain was recovered during a study of T cells after yellow fever vaccination. Turning to the study itself: Researchers used SMART-Seq v4 Ultra Low Input to prepare fractions that had low cell numbers.

A universal primer site and UMIs were added as TCR cDNA was made by 5'RACE template switching. TCRdb re-called the 5' RACE reads through MiXCR, storing one row per CDR3 protein. The table shows about 120,000 distinct CDR3 sequences, with roughly 8.4% occurring only once. The length of the CDR3 is 14 residues. The V gene lost 6 bases and the J gene lost 6 bases, with 18 bases spanning the gap. Germline-derived CDR1 and CDR2 are MNHEY and SMNVEV (reference sequence). The table lists this clonotype with many counts. Antigen specificity is unknown. Study-wide results and limits: Subsequent booster samples again held most clones from primary vaccination (nearly 98% CD4, nearly 90% CD8).

This TCR was recovered from a man aged 25 to 45 who received the YFV17D yellow fever vaccine. The V call is TRBV27, the J call TRBJ2-7; D might be TRBD1 (6 bases). The material was CD8+ T cells sorted from PBMCs, obtained 45 days after the yellow fever booster vaccination. CDR3 region: CASSPGHSEGEQYF. The DNA of the CDR3 is TGTGCCAGCAGCCCGGGACACTCAGAAGGCGAGCAGTACTTC.